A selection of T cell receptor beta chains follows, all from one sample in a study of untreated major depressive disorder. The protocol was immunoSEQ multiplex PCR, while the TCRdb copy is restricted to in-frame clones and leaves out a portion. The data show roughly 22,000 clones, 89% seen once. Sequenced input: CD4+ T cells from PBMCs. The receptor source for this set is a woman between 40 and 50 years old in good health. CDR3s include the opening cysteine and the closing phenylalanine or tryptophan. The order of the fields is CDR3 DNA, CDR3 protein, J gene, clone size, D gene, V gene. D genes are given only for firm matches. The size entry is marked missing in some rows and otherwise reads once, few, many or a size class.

TGTGCCAGCGCAGGGACAGGGACTGGAAACACCATATATTTT CASAGTGTGNTIYF TRBJ1-3 . TRBD1 TRBV9
TGTGCCAGCAACAGCGGGGGGGCTGGTGAGCAGTTCTTC CASNSGGAGEQFF TRBJ2-1 . TRBD2 TRBV28
TGTGCCAGCTCCCAGACAGCGTTTGCCGCTGAAGCTTTCTTT CASSQTAFAAEAFF TRBJ1-1 . . TRBV18
TGTGCCAGCAGCGCCCGGGACAGGCTCCTTAGCTCTGGAAACACCATATATTTT CASSARDRLLSSGNTIYF TRBJ1-3 . TRBD1 TRBV9
TGTGCCAGCAGCTTCGAGGCCCAGCCCCAGCATTTT CASSFEAQPQHF TRBJ1-5 . . TRBV7-9
TGCGCCAGCAGCCAAGGACACCGGGGGGCTTTCAATGAGCAGTTCTTC CASSQGHRGAFNEQFF TRBJ2-1 few . TRBV4-3
TGTGCCAGCAGCCCCGGGACGGGCAATCAGCCCCAGCATTTT CASSPGTGNQPQHF TRBJ1-5 once . TRBV28
TGTGCCAGGAGCTATTCGGCCCTATTTAAAGATACGCAGTATTTT CARSYSALFKDTQYF TRBJ2-3 . . TRBV28
TGTGCCAGCAGTTTTTTGGCCCGCACAGATACGCAGTATTTT CASSFLARTDTQYF TRBJ2-3 . . TRBV27
TGTGCCAGCAGGAAAGGGGGCCAAGAGACCCAGTACTTC CASRKGGQETQYF TRBJ2-5 . . TRBV28
TGTGCCAGCAGCCCCCCAGGGGGCGGTTCACCCCTCCACTTT CASSPPGGGSPLHF TRBJ1-6 . TRBD1 TRBV28
TGCAGCGGAGAACGTGGGGGACATGGCTACACCTTC CSGERGGHGYTF TRBJ1-2 . . TRBV29-1
TGTGCCAGCAGCCCCTCCGCGGGACCAAACAATGAGCAGTTCTTC CASSPSAGPNNEQFF TRBJ2-1 . . TRBV6-5
TGTGCCTGGAGTCCCGTTTGGGCGGGCTATGGCTACACCTTC CAWSPVWAGYGYTF TRBJ1-2 . . TRBV30
TGTGCCAGCAGAATGGAGACCCAGTACTTC CASRMETQYF TRBJ2-5 . . TRBV5-8
TGCAGTGCCCCTCTAACCTCTGAAGCTTTCTTT CSAPLTSEAFF TRBJ1-1 medium-sized . TRBV20-1
TGTGCCAGTAGTACCCGGACTGGGCACACCGGGGAGCTGTTTTTT CASSTRTGHTGELFF TRBJ2-2 . . TRBV19
TGTGCCTGGAGTGCCGGCCCCGTTAACACCGGGGAGCTGTTTTTT CAWSAGPVNTGELFF TRBJ2-2 once . TRBV30
TGCGCCAGCAGCTTGTCAGGGTCGGCCGGGGAGCTGTTTTTT CASSLSGSAGELFF TRBJ2-2 . . TRBV5-1
TGTGCCATCAGTGAGTGGGGAGGGAGAACTTCCCTGGCCTCTGGAAACACCATATATTTT CAISEWGGRTSLASGNTIYF TRBJ1-3 . . TRBV10-3
TGTGCCAGCAGTTATACGTTAGATACGCAGTATTTT CASSYTLDTQYF TRBJ2-3 . . TRBV6-6
TGTGCCAGCAGCCCGGGACTATGGGGCAAAGAGACCCAGTACTTC CASSPGLWGKETQYF TRBJ2-5 . TRBD2 TRBV11-3
TGTGCCAGCTTGGAAGGACAGGGCTATTCACCCCTCCACTTT CASLEGQGYSPLHF TRBJ1-6 . TRBD1 TRBV18
TGCGCCAGCAGCGTTCGACAGGGTGGAGGATCCGGGGAGCTGTTTTTT CASSVRQGGGSGELFF TRBJ2-2 . TRBD1 TRBV5-1
TGCGCCAGCAGTGAGAGACTAGTAAGCAACAATGAGCAGTTCTTC CASSERLVSNNEQFF TRBJ2-1 . . TRBV10-1
TGCGCCAGCAGTGAGTCGGAGGGGGGGTACGAGCAGTACTTC CASSESEGGYEQYF TRBJ2-7 . . TRBV10-1
TGCGCCAGCAGCCCCGGAATTTTGGGGGACGATGAGCAGTTCTTC CASSPGILGDDEQFF TRBJ2-1 . . TRBV4-1
TGTGCCAGTACGACAAACGGAGAGACCCAGTACTTC CASTTNGETQYF TRBJ2-5 . . TRBV19
TGTGCCAGCAGCTTAGAACTCTCTGGAAACACCATATATTTT CASSLELSGNTIYF TRBJ1-3 . . TRBV7-2
TGTGCCAGCAGCTTGGAAGCTAGCGGAGGGGGAGGGTCCTACAATGAGCAGTTCTTC CASSLEASGGGGSYNEQFF TRBJ2-1 . . TRBV5-4
TGTGCCAGCCAGGAGACAGGAGCGAATAACATTCAGTACTTC CASQETGANNIQYF TRBJ2-4 . . TRBV18